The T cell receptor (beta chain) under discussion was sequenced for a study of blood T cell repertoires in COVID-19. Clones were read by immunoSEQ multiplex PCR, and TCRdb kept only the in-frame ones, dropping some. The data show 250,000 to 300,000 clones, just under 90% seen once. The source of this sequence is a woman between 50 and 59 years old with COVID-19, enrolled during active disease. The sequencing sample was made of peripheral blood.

The CDR3: CAWSGDRLPGELFF. In DNA form, the CDR3 reads TGTGCCTGGAGTGGGGACAGGCTACCCGGGGAGCTGTTTTTT. V is TRBV30 and J is TRBJ2-2, with 8 bases lining up with TRBD1. CDR1 and CDR2 (germline): GTSNPN, SVGIG (reference sequence). The junction had 4 bases not matched to a gene; V was cut back by 1 base and J by 6 bases. This CDR3 comprises 14 residues.